This is a list of T cell receptor beta chains from one sample in a study of shared clonotypes between healthy human individuals. TCRdb's table, derived via immunoSEQ multiplex PCR, lists solely in-frame clones and lacks some. The profile shows about 590,000 clones, less than 97% of them singletons. Sequencing used naive CD8+ T cells sorted from blood. The receptors come from a woman aged 30 to 39 in good health. Both conserved end residues are part of each CDR3. A D gene is named only where the DNA matches it firmly. Not all rows give a size; the values are once, few, many and, for expanded clones, a class.

J: TRBJ2-7; size: -; V: TRBV2; D: -; CDR3: CASSEGVGTHEQYF; DNA: TGTGCCAGCAGTGAAGGGGTAGGGACCCACGAGCAGTACTTC
J: TRBJ2-7; size: -; V: TRBV11-2; D: TRBD2; CDR3: CASSLLAGNSYEQYF; DNA: TGTGCCAGCAGCTTATTAGCGGGCAACTCCTACGAGCAGTACTTC
J: TRBJ1-2; size: -; V: TRBV11-2; D: -; CDR3: CASSHDPTAPYGYTF; DNA: TGTGCCAGCAGTCATGACCCGACAGCTCCTTATGGCTACACCTTC
J: TRBJ2-3; size: -; V: TRBV11-2; D: TRBD2; CDR3: CASSHGLAGATDTQYF; DNA: TGTGCCAGCAGCCACGGACTAGCGGGGGCCACAGATACGCAGTATTTT
J: TRBJ2-7; size: -; V: TRBV6-4; D: TRBD2; CDR3: CASSPTSEGYEQYF; DNA: TGTGCCAGCAGTCCGACTAGCGAAGGTTACGAGCAGTACTTC
J: TRBJ2-7; size: -; V: TRBV4-1; D: TRBD1; CDR3: CASSASGQGGYEQYF; DNA: TGCGCCAGCAGCGCATCCGGACAGGGGGGGTACGAGCAGTACTTC
J: TRBJ2-7; size: -; V: TRBV27; D: -; CDR3: CASSFQTSPLEQYF; DNA: TGTGCCAGCAGTTTTCAAACTTCCCCGCTCGAGCAGTACTTC
J: TRBJ2-1; size: -; V: TRBV2; D: -; CDR3: CASAGSYNEQFF; DNA: TGTGCCAGCGCGGGATCCTACAATGAGCAGTTCTTC
J: TRBJ2-3; size: -; V: TRBV6-1; D: -; CDR3: CASSEARAYTDTQYF; DNA: TGTGCCAGCAGTGAAGCCCGGGCCTACACAGATACGCAGTATTTT
J: TRBJ2-7; size: -; V: TRBV13; D: -; CDR3: CASSPAGPLGEQYF; DNA: TGTGCCAGCAGCCCCGCGGGACCCTTGGGCGAGCAGTACTTC
J: TRBJ2-7; size: -; V: TRBV29-1; D: -; CDR3: CSVDPGNGRYEQYF; DNA: TGCAGCGTTGACCCTGGGAACGGGAGATACGAGCAGTACTTC
J: TRBJ1-1; size: -; V: TRBV27; D: -; CDR3: CASSLDNVNTEAFF; DNA: TGTGCCAGCAGTTTAGACAACGTGAACACTGAAGCTTTCTTT
J: TRBJ2-3; size: -; V: TRBV7-8; D: TRBD2; CDR3: CASSLVWLAGVLEVTDTQYF; DNA: TGTGCCAGCAGCTTAGTTTGGCTAGCGGGAGTTTTGGAGGTCACAGATACGCAGTATTTT
J: TRBJ2-7; size: -; V: TRBV5-6; D: -; CDR3: CASSPRGGGIHEQYF; DNA: TGTGCCAGCAGCCCCCGAGGGGGGGGGATCCACGAGCAGTACTTC
J: TRBJ1-1; size: -; V: TRBV27; D: -; CDR3: CASNTLGQTNLEAFF; DNA: TGTGCCAGCAACACCCTCGGACAGACGAACCTTGAAGCTTTCTTT
J: TRBJ2-7; size: -; V: TRBV5-5; D: -; CDR3: CASSGSGAVSYEQYF; DNA: TGTGCCAGCAGCGGGTCGGGGGCGGTATCGTACGAGCAGTACTTC
J: TRBJ2-7; size: -; V: TRBV28; D: -; CDR3: CATQTPEGPYEQYF; DNA: TGTGCCACCCAAACCCCTGAGGGTCCCTACGAGCAGTACTTC
J: TRBJ1-5; size: -; V: TRBV28; D: TRBD1; CDR3: CASSLPGTGAVYQPQHF; DNA: TGTGCCAGCAGTTTACCCGGGACAGGGGCTGTGTATCAGCCCCAGCATTTT
J: TRBJ1-5; size: few; V: TRBV13; D: -; CDR3: CASSFSQSDQPQHF; DNA: TGTGCCAGCAGCTTTAGTCAGAGCGATCAGCCCCAGCATTTT
J: TRBJ2-7; size: once; V: TRBV28; D: TRBD1; CDR3: CATRGTVDYEQYF; DNA: TGTGCCACCAGAGGGACAGTTGACTACGAGCAGTACTTC
J: TRBJ1-1; size: -; V: TRBV11-1; D: -; CDR3: CASSSRNLEAFF; DNA: TGTGCCAGCAGCTCACGAAACCTTGAAGCTTTCTTT
J: TRBJ2-7; size: -; V: TRBV28; D: TRBD1; CDR3: CASSLIETGRYEQYF; DNA: TGTGCCAGCAGTTTGATAGAGACAGGGCGGTACGAGCAGTACTTC
J: TRBJ1-2; size: -; V: TRBV28; D: -; CDR3: CASTLDQFYGYIF; DNA: TGTGCCAGCACCCTGGACCAATTCTATGGCTACATCTTC
J: TRBJ1-1; size: -; V: TRBV27; D: -; CDR3: CATETNTEAFF; DNA: TGTGCCACCGAGACGAACACTGAAGCTTTCTTT
J: TRBJ2-2; size: -; V: TRBV29-1; D: -; CDR3: CSVVRYTGELFF; DNA: TGCAGCGTTGTAAGGTACACCGGGGAGCTGTTTTTT
J: TRBJ2-5; size: -; V: TRBV14; D: -; CDR3: CASSQEGRRRETQYF; DNA: TGTGCCAGCAGCCAAGAGGGACGACGACGGGAGACCCAGTACTTC
J: TRBJ2-5; size: once; V: TRBV11-2; D: TRBD2; CDR3: CASSIWTSGRGETQYF; DNA: TGTGCCAGCAGCATATGGACTAGCGGGAGGGGAGAGACCCAGTACTTC
J: TRBJ1-4; size: -; V: TRBV7-2; D: -; CDR3: CASSLGALRNIEKLFF; DNA: TGTGCCAGCAGCTTAGGCGCCTTAAGGAACATAGAAAAACTGTTTTTT
J: TRBJ1-1; size: -; V: TRBV28; D: -; CDR3: CASSIRDRYRRNTEAFF; DNA: TGTGCCAGCAGTATCCGGGACCGCTACCGACGTAACACTGAAGCTTTCTTT
J: TRBJ1-3; size: -; V: TRBV4-1; D: -; CDR3: CASSQYQGRTIYF; DNA: TGCGCCAGCAGCCAGTACCAGGGTAGAACCATATATTTT